This TCR beta chain was obtained from a study of blood T cell repertoires in COVID-19. Sequencing was performed with immunoSEQ multiplex PCR; in TCRdb, only in-frame clones are kept and a portion is missing. Of 250,000 or so clones listed, over 90% were seen once; the top ten hold over 0.8%. This CDR3 has 14 amino acids. The J segment lost 2 bases and the V segment lost 5 bases, leaving 3 bases of the junction unmatched. Per germline, CDR1 LNHDA and CDR2 SQIVND (reference sequence). This clone has only a few counts. Other DNA sequences within the sample encode an identical CDR3. Patients from Seattle were sampled longitudinally, starting during active infection.

The V gene is TRBV19, the J gene TRBJ1-5; TRBD1 agrees at 7 bases. Specimen: peripheral blood. This receptor was identified in a man between 25 and 39 years old with COVID-19, enrolled during active disease. Here the CDR3 reads CASSGQGGNQPQHF. The DNA of the CDR3 is TGTGCCAGTAGTGGCCAGGGGGGCAATCAGCCCCAGCATTTT.